A selection of T cell receptor beta chains follows, all from one sample in a study of T cell responses to AZD1222 COVID-19 vaccine. Sequencing used immunoSEQ multiplex PCR; TCRdb keeps in-frame clones, though not all of them. The data show approximately 110,000 clones, more than 75% seen once. This sample comprised peripheral blood, obtained on day 0 of AZD1222 vaccination. The receptors stem from an adult in good health. Both conserved end residues are part of each CDR3.

J,length,V,CDR3
TRBJ2-7,12,TRBV7-9,CASSPGSYEQYF
TRBJ1-2,12,TRBV13,CASSWTAYGYTF
TRBJ2-2,12,TRBV6-5,CASTRDTGELFF
TRBJ1-4,13,TRBV4-2,CASIGTGEEKLFF
TRBJ1-1,13,TRBV6-5,CASSWGQNTEAFF
TRBJ1-2,14,TRBV6-4,CASSDGRVGYGYTF
TRBJ1-6,13,TRBV11-3,CASSLNLDSPLHF
TRBJ1-2,12,TRBV18,CASSPQSTGYTF
TRBJ1-6,15,TRBV6-1,CASSDPGGGNSPLHF
TRBJ1-5,13,TRBV2,CASSVNSNQPQHF
TRBJ2-7,15,TRBV14,CASSQVGQRSYEQYF
TRBJ1-1,13,TRBV2,CASSEGVNTEAFF
TRBJ2-2,14,TRBV5-1,CASSLGKNTGELFF
TRBJ2-7,14,TRBV20-1,CSASYGTGGNEQYF
TRBJ2-5,19,TRBV6-2/TRBV6-3,CASSFAGVGFVPPQETQYF
TRBJ2-3,13,TRBV9,CASSPGSTDTQYF
TRBJ2-5,14,TRBV13,CASSYGGAQETQYF
TRBJ1-2,12,TRBV12-5,CASGLERYGYTF
TRBJ2-7,12,TRBV29-1,CSVDPGDNEQYF
TRBJ2-3,15,TRBV11-2,CASSLEGDLYDTQYF
TRBJ2-1,13,TRBV19,CASRKQGPNEQFF
TRBJ1-2,16,TRBV2,CASSSQGTVKGYGYTF
TRBJ2-7,13,TRBV7-2,CASSLEGVYEQYF
TRBJ2-7,14,TRBV30,CAWTRTGIRDEQYF
TRBJ1-5,14,TRBV2,CASSATTYNQPQHF
TRBJ2-7,15,TRBV11-2,CASSLFRGLSYEQYF
TRBJ2-7,14,TRBV5-4,CASSTDRDGGEQYF
TRBJ1-5,15,TRBV27,CASSTSGTPGQPQHF
TRBJ1-6,13,TRBV5-1,CASSLAGRSPLHF